This T cell receptor beta chain was identified during a study of blood T cell repertoires in COVID-19. In the authors' workflow: Amplification of reference gene primers was used by the study to estimate nucleated cell counts. Sequenced by immunoSEQ multiplex PCR; TCRdb stores in-frame clones only, minus some. The D gene and trimming were derived from the DNA, and the V and J assignments and clone size from that table. In the table there are hundreds of thousands of clones, 80% of which are singletons. The germline V gene has CDR1 LNHDA and CDR2 SQIVND (reference sequence). Between the trimmed V and J ends, which lost 5 bases and 5 bases, there was a span of 11 bases. The CDR3 contains 13 residues.

V usage is TRBV19 and J usage is TRBJ2-3, with D perhaps TRBD1 (6 bases). The source is a man under 40 with acute COVID-19. The sequencing sample was made of PBMCs or T cells enriched from blood (not recorded which). CDR3 sequence (DNA): TGTGCCAGTAGTTTTCAGGGGCGAGATACGCAGTATTTT. This encodes CASSFQGRDTQYF.